The entry below describes one T cell receptor beta chain. What it recognizes is unknown. These data originate in a study of cytomegalovirus exposure and HLA in healthy donors. Primers for the PCR totalled 60 Vbeta and 13 Jbeta. Profiled with immunoSEQ multiplex PCR; TCRdb holds only in-frame clones, not every one. In the table there are some 130,000 clones, 70% to 85% of which are singletons. Germline V gene data show CDR1 as MNHNS and CDR2 as SASEGT. Trimming removed 1 base from V and 13 bases from J; junction bases left unmatched: 6. The CDR3 is made up of 13 amino acids. Study results and caveats: Researchers reported in a later analysis that a missense DCLRE1C variant was tied to TCR beta V- and J-gene trimming. Researchers reported in a later analysis that common viral pathogens appeared linked to several top clusters. Looking again later, the authors saw that most CMV-associated TCR beta chains seemed HLA-restricted.

Material for sequencing was PBMCs. The sequence was obtained from a female donor in good health and CMV-seronegative. The chain employs TRBV6-1 and TRBJ1-4; TRBD1 aligns across 7 bases. CDR3 amino acids: CASSEEGARGLFF. CDR3 DNA sequence: TGTGCCAGCAGTGAAGAGGGGGCGCGGGGACTGTTTTTT.